Below are 29 T cell receptor beta chains sequenced from a single sample in a study of PD-1 blockade in classical Hodgkin lymphoma. Method: immunoSEQ multiplex PCR; TCRdb's copy keeps in-frame clones and lacks some. The top ten clones hold approximately 9% of a sample with tens of thousands of clones, around four fifths of them seen once. Specified time point: cycle 4 day 1 (C4D1), after less than 7 weeks of nivolumab. Relapse was seen in all patients after autologous stem cell transplantation, and brentuximab vedotin exposure was variable. The source was peripheral blood mononuclear cells (PBMCs), collected before the fourth cycle of nivolumab. These receptors were collected from a human donor with classical Hodgkin lymphoma.

The chain carries TRBV19 and TRBJ1-2; TRBD1 matches 8 bases. Germline CDR1 and CDR2: LNHDA and SQIVND (reference sequence). V was clipped by 0 bases and J by 7 bases; unmatched bases: 10. This CDR3 has 16 amino acids. The CDR3 sequence is CASSIDHSTGVVGYTF. Written as DNA, the CDR3 is TGTGCCAGTAGTATAGATCACTCGACAGGGGTAGTTGGCTACACCTTC.

This sequence joins TRBV4-2 and TRBJ2-3; D unresolved. Trimming pared 1 base from V and 6 bases from J, leaving 14 bases between. CDR1 is LGHNA, CDR2 YNFKEQ, per germline. The CDR3 loop spans 15 amino acids. CDR3 coding DNA: TGTGCCAGCAGCCAAGTCCGCTCCCCAGAGGATACGCAGTATTTT. Its protein product is CASSQVRSPEDTQYF.

J is TRBJ2-5 and V is TRBV9; D remains ambiguous. Germline V gene sequence: CDR1 SGDLS, CDR2 YYNGEE. V was shortened by 0 bases and J by 2 bases, with 8 bases between the two germline ends. CDR3 size: 14 residues. The chain's CDR3 is CASSVESRQETQYF. The CDR3 region has the DNA TGTGCCAGCAGCGTAGAATCCAGACAAGAGACCCAGTACTTC.

V is TRBV28 and J is TRBJ2-7; 7 bases agree with TRBD2. CDR1 is MDHEN and CDR2 is SYDVKM in the germline V gene. V was clipped by 6 bases and J by 2 bases; unmatched bases: 7. CDR3 size: 14 residues. The CDR3: CASRLSGTTYEQYF. The CDR3, as DNA: TGTGCCAGCAGACTCTCGGGGACTACCTACGAGCAGTACTTC.

This chain links TRBV6-1 with TRBJ2-7; 8 bases align to TRBD2. The CDR3 is 16 residues long. The germline V gene has CDR1 MNHNS and CDR2 SASEGT. V lost 0 bases, J lost 2 bases, and 6 bases stayed unmatched. CDR3 region: CASSEAWLSGTYEQYF. As DNA, the CDR3 is TGTGCCAGCAGTGAAGCCTGGCTTAGCGGGACCTACGAGCAGTACTTC.

This clone is a singleton in its sample. The chain links TRBV29-1 to TRBJ2-1; 15 bases align to TRBD2. The CDR3 is 14 amino acids. Germline CDR1 SQVTM, CDR2 ANQGSEA. The J segment lost 6 bases and the V segment lost 6 bases, leaving 3 bases of the junction unmatched. CDR3 amino acids: CSVRTSGRANEQFF. As DNA, the CDR3 is TGCAGCGTGCGGACTAGCGGGAGGGCCAATGAGCAGTTCTTC.

V and J are TRBV18 and TRBJ2-7; TRBD2 aligns across 15 bases. Germline assignment: CDR1 KGHSH and CDR2 LQKENI. The CDR3 sequence is 17 residues long. V was pared by 3 bases and J by 4 bases, with 7 bases of the junction left unmatched. The CDR3, as DNA: TGTGCCAGCTCACCCGTAGGACTAGCGGGAGGGTCGTACGAGCAGTACTTC. It yields the protein CASSPVGLAGGSYEQYF.

This clone was detected only a few times. The chain carries TRBV5-1 and TRBJ2-1, with 12 positions matching TRBD2. The CDR3 extends over 21 amino acids. J gave up 1 base and V 0 bases, and 14 bases lay outside the gene matches. The germline CDR1 and CDR2 sequences are SGHRS and YFSETQ. The CDR3 DNA reads as TGCGCCAGCAGCTTGGCCCCCGGACTAGCGGGAATGTCTGGTTCCTACAATGAGCAGTTCTTC. It is translated as CASSLAPGLAGMSGSYNEQFF.

This clone was found once. DNA of the CDR3: TGTGCCAGCAGCCAGACTAGCGGACCCTACGAGCAGTACTTC. Encoded protein: CASSQTSGPYEQYF. The gene calls are TRBV4-2 and TRBJ2-7, with TRBD2 identical over 9 bases. Germline-derived CDR1 and CDR2 are LGHNA and YNFKEQ. The ends lost 3 bases at V and 2 bases at J; junction bases unmatched: 2. The CDR3 consists of 14 residues.

The table lists this clone with a few counts. The chain combines TRBV7-9 with TRBJ2-2; TRBD2 matches 10 bases. V trimming: 5 bases; J trimming: 5 bases; junction bases outside the gene matches: 8. Germline values: CDR1 SEHNR, CDR2 FQNEAQ (reference sequence). The CDR3 consists of 16 residues. CDR3 bases: TGTGCCAGCAGCCGTCGAGCGGGGGGGCGGACCGGGGAGCTGTTTTTT. It codes for CASSRRAGGRTGELFF.

The CDR3, as DNA: TGCGCCAGCAGCTTGATAGGGGACCAGCCCCAGCATTTT. It specifies CASSLIGDQPQHF. The gene calls are TRBV5-1 and TRBJ1-5; a weak D match, TRBD1 (5 bases). Germline V gene lookup returns CDR1 SGHRS and CDR2 YFSETQ. The CDR3 extends over 13 amino acids. Trimming removed 1 base from V and 7 bases from J, with 9 bases in between.

In its sample, this clone was seen once. The chain has TRBV9 and TRBJ2-2, with D possibly being TRBD1 (5 bases). The CDR3 runs to 15 residues. Germline CDR1 and CDR2: SGDLS and YYNGEE. The V end was cut by 0 bases, the J end by 6 bases, with 12 bases between. The CDR3 protein is CASSVAPGQAGELFF. For the CDR3, the DNA is TGTGCCAGCAGCGTAGCGCCAGGGCAAGCCGGGGAGCTGTTTTTT.

This sequence joins TRBV28 and TRBJ2-2; 8 bases fit TRBD1. J was trimmed by 1 base and V by 8 bases; bases with no gene match: 3. Germline CDR1 reads MDHEN; CDR2 reads SYDVKM. The CDR3 extends over 14 amino acids. CDR3 bases: TGTGCCAGCTCCGGACAGGGGAACACCGGGGAGCTGTTTTTT. Its translation: CASSGQGNTGELFF.

Only a few counts were recorded for this clone. This chain links TRBV2 with TRBJ2-2, with 11 bases that match TRBD1. Losses at the gene ends were 7 bases for V and 7 bases for J; bases not matched to a gene: 5. The CDR3 is 14 amino acids. Germline CDR1 reads SNHLY; CDR2 reads FYNNEI. CDR3 sequence: CASTGQGASGELFF. CDR3 sequence (DNA): TGTGCCAGCACTGGACAGGGGGCTAGCGGGGAGCTGTTTTTT.

Only one count was recorded for this clone. The J gene is TRBJ1-1, the V gene TRBV6-5; 9 nucleotides agree with TRBD1. The length of the CDR3 is 14 residues. CDR1 is MNHEY, CDR2 SVGAGI, per germline. Germline trimming cut 6 bases from V and 5 bases from J; bases unmatched to any gene: 7. The CDR3, as DNA: TGTGCCAGCAGGATGGGACAGGGTCGGACTGAAGCTTTCTTT. It yields the protein CASRMGQGRTEAFF.

V usage is TRBV2 and J usage is TRBJ2-2; no firm D call. This CDR3 has 14 residues. V lost 5 bases and J 6 bases, leaving 13 bases between the germline ends. The germline V gene has CDR1 SNHLY and CDR2 FYNNEI. The DNA of the CDR3 is TGTGCCAGCAGTAACCTACATTTGTCCGGGGAGCTGTTTTTT. It is translated as CASSNLHLSGELFF.

V is TRBV6-6 and J is TRBJ2-7; 7 nucleotides line up with TRBD2. This CDR3 has 14 amino acids. The germline V gene has CDR1 MNHNY and CDR2 SVGAGI (reference sequence). V was pared by 6 bases and J by 6 bases, with 11 bases of the junction left unmatched. The CDR3 DNA follows: TGTGCCAGCAGGGACCGCGGGGGTTATTCCGAGCAGTACTTC. Translating gives CASRDRGGYSEQYF.

This chain joins TRBV9 and TRBJ1-3; D unresolved. The germline V gene encodes CDR1 SGDLS and CDR2 YYNGEE. The length of the CDR3 is 15 residues. V lost 0 bases to trimming and J lost 2 bases, with 9 bases between them. The CDR3 region has the DNA TGTGCCAGCAGCGTAGTCCCCGGGGCTGGAAACACCATATATTTT. Its protein product is CASSVVPGAGNTIYF. The full variable domain, with the rest looked up from reference TRBV9 and TRBJ1-3, is DSGVTQTPKHLITATGQRVTLRCSPRSGDLSVYWYQQSLDQGLQFLIQYYNGEERAKGNILERFSAQQFPDLHSELNLSSLELGDSALYFCASSVVPGAGNTIYFGEGSWLTVV.

This chain joins TRBV19 and TRBJ1-2, with a tentative D call TRBD1 (6 bases). V was pared by 3 bases and J by 7 bases, with 9 bases between. The CDR3 contains 12 residues. Germline values: CDR1 LNHDA, CDR2 SQIVND (reference sequence). CDR3 sequence reads: CASSIRGAGYTF. The CDR3 nucleotides read TGTGCCAGTAGTATCCGGGGGGCTGGCTACACCTTC.

This clone was detected only once. The chain links TRBV5-1 to TRBJ2-2; D is unresolved. Germline CDR1 and CDR2: SGHRS and YFSETQ. The CDR3 is 13 residues long. The ends were cut back, 6 bases at V and 1 base at J, with 7 bases in the middle. CDR3 nucleotides: TGCGCCAGCAATGACGTGAACACCGGGGAGCTGTTTTTT. Its translation: CASNDVNTGELFF.

The chain uses TRBV6-6 and TRBJ1-3; a possible D gene is TRBD1 (5 bases). Germline CDR1 and CDR2: MNHNY and SVGAGI (reference sequence). Between the trimmed V and J ends, which lost 2 bases and 0 bases, there was a span of 11 bases. This CDR3 is 16 amino acids long. The DNA for the CDR3 is TGTGCCAGCAGTTACGGACACATTGACTCTGGAAACACCATATATTTT. Residues: CASSYGHIDSGNTIYF.

This clone has more than one count but fewer than ten. The chain recombines TRBV7-9 with TRBJ2-1; no clear D. The CDR3 loop spans 14 amino acids. Germline CDR1 reads SEHNR; CDR2 reads FQNEAQ (reference sequence). The V gene lost 1 base and the J gene lost 8 bases, with 12 bases spanning the gap. The CDR3 nucleotides read TGTGCCAGCAGCTTAGTCGGCTCTCGGTATGAGCAGTTCTTC. Translating it yields CASSLVGSRYEQFF.

This clone has just a few counts. The V and J genes are TRBV19 and TRBJ2-7, with D uncertain. V was clipped by 7 bases and J by 0 bases, with 13 bases between them. CDR3 length: 14 amino acids. Germline CDR1 LNHDA, CDR2 SQIVND (reference sequence). The CDR3 spells CASNVGPSSYEQYF. Written as DNA, the CDR3 is TGTGCCAGTAACGTCGGGCCTAGCTCCTACGAGCAGTACTTC. Full variable domain (rest looked up from reference TRBV19 and TRBJ2-7): DGGITQSPKYLFRKEGQNVTLSCEQNLNHDAMYWYRQDPGQGLRLIYYSQIVNDFQKGDIAEGYSVSREKKESFPLTVTSAQKNPTAFYLCASNVGPSSYEQYFGPGTRLTVT.

The sample holds one count of this clone. The CDR3 nucleotides read TGTGCCAGCAGTTACTCCCTAGCCGCAGAGACCCAGTACTTC. This encodes CASSYSLAAETQYF. J is TRBJ2-5 and V is TRBV6-6; possibly TRBD2 for D (5 bases). CDR1 and CDR2 (germline): MNHNY, SVGAGI (reference sequence). V lost 0 bases and J lost 4, with 9 bases in between. CDR3 length: 14 residues.

This chain links TRBV9 with TRBJ2-3; 8 positions agree with TRBD2. V gave up 3 bases and J gave up 0 bases; unmatched junction bases: 6. Germline-derived CDR1 and CDR2 are SGDLS and YYNGEE. The CDR3 covers 16 residues. The DNA for the CDR3 is TGTGCCAGCAGCGCCGGGACTAGGACTAGCACAGATACGCAGTATTTT. The encoded protein is CASSAGTRTSTDTQYF.

The genes are TRBV18 and TRBJ2-6, with a possible D match to TRBD2 (5 bases). The germline V and J ends were trimmed by 6 bases and 0 bases, with 24 bases remaining between them. Per germline, CDR1 KGHSH and CDR2 LQKENI. This CDR3 comprises 20 residues. The CDR3 spells CASSPRAVFQISSGANVLTF. CDR3 bases: TGTGCCAGCTCCCCGAGGGCAGTCTTCCAAATCAGCTCTGGGGCCAACGTCCTGACTTTC.

This clone was recorded once. This chain connects TRBV5-6 to TRBJ2-2, with a possible D match to TRBD2 (6 bases). V lost 3 bases, J lost 3 bases, and 21 bases lay in between. This CDR3 region has 18 residues. The germline CDR1 and CDR2 sequences are SGHDT and YYEEEE. This CDR3 reads CASSSQGVVADYTGELFF. In DNA, the CDR3 is TGTGCCAGCAGCTCACAAGGGGTTGTAGCGGATTACACCGGGGAGCTGTTTTTT.

V is TRBV7-9 and J is TRBJ2-5; 7 nucleotides agree with TRBD2. V was clipped by 0 bases and J by 3 bases; unmatched bases: 10. Germline-derived CDR1 and CDR2 are SEHNR and FQNEAQ (reference sequence). This CDR3 spans 17 amino acids. The CDR3 loop reads CASSLAVEAGTKETQYF. CDR3 in DNA: TGTGCCAGCAGCTTAGCAGTAGAGGCGGGGACTAAAGAGACCCAGTACTTC.

The chain links TRBV28 to TRBJ2-7; D not resolved. V dropped 5 bases and J dropped 7 bases, with 12 bases sitting between them. This CDR3 spans 12 amino acids. Per the germline V gene, CDR1 is MDHEN and CDR2 is SYDVKM. Here the CDR3 reads CASSPGLWEQYF. The DNA for the CDR3 is TGTGCCAGCAGTCCAGGTTTATGGGAGCAGTACTTC.